The 28 T cell receptor beta chains presented below share a single source sample, sequenced in a study of blood T cell repertoires in COVID-19. Profiling relied on immunoSEQ multiplex PCR, and the TCRdb table lists in-frame clones only, not all of them. The data hold around 160,000 clones, with about 85% observed a single time. Sequencing input: peripheral blood. The receptor set was obtained from a woman aged 35 to 49 with active or convalescent COVID-19.

The chain has TRBV7-2 and TRBJ1-5; D is unresolved. V lost 0 bases and J 7 bases, leaving 4 bases between the germline ends. The germline V gene has CDR1 SGHTA and CDR2 FQGNSA. This CDR3 has 12 amino acids. DNA of the CDR3: TGTGCCAGCAGCTTAGCCCTCCAGCCCCAGCATTTT. This sequence encodes CASSLALQPQHF.

V is TRBV4-3 and J is TRBJ2-6; perhaps TRBD2 as D (6 bases). The CDR3 covers 18 residues. V was cut by 1 base and J by 1 base, with 14 bases left in between. The germline V gene encodes CDR1 LGHNA and CDR2 YSLEER. CDR3 region: CASSQAGTLLSGANVLTF. Written as DNA, the CDR3 is TGCGCCAGCAGCCAAGCCGGGACTCTTTTATCTGGGGCCAACGTCCTGACTTTC.

The rearrangement uses TRBV28 and TRBJ2-1; TRBD2 aligns across 11 bases. V was pared by 4 bases and J by 4 bases, with 15 bases of the junction left unmatched. Germline V lookup: CDR1 MDHEN, CDR2 SYDVKM. The CDR3 extends over 19 amino acids. CDR3 DNA sequence: TGTGCCAGCAGTTCCCCCATTAGCGGGAGGGGTAACCAGTACAATGAGCAGTTCTTC. Protein product: CASSSPISGRGNQYNEQFF.

The CDR3 region is CASSISRQGRRRGYTF. The CDR3 DNA sequence: TGTGCCAGTAGTATCTCTCGGCAAGGGAGGCGTCGCGGCTACACCTTC. The rearrangement links TRBV19 to TRBJ1-2; D unclear. The CDR3 length is 16 residues. In germline, CDR1 is LNHDA, CDR2 SQIVND (reference sequence). The germline V and J ends were trimmed by 3 bases and 8 bases, with 22 bases remaining between them.

V gene TRBV6-6 combines with J gene TRBJ2-6, with D possibly matching TRBD2 (5 bases). Germline V gene sequence: CDR1 MNHNY, CDR2 SVGAGI (reference sequence). This CDR3 region has 15 residues. V was trimmed by 7 bases and J by 3 bases, leaving 13 bases between them. The chain's CDR3 is CASINEGSGANVLTF. The CDR3 DNA sequence: TGTGCCAGCATCAACGAGGGTAGTGGGGCCAACGTCCTGACTTTC.

CDR3 sequence: CASSITGDEQYF. The CDR3, as DNA: TGTGCCAGTAGTATTACGGGGGACGAGCAGTACTTC. This chain links TRBV19 with TRBJ2-7; D possibly corresponds to TRBD2 (6 bases). Trimming cost V 3 bases and J 5 bases, with 8 bases left between them. The CDR3 has 12 residues. Germline CDR1 and CDR2: LNHDA and SQIVND (reference sequence). Variable domain in full (rest from reference TRBV19 and TRBJ2-7): DGGITQSPKYLFRKEGQNVTLSCEQNLNHDAMYWYRQDPGQGLRLIYYSQIVNDFQKGDIAEGYSVSREKKESFPLTVTSAQKNPTAFYLCASSITGDEQYFGPGTRLTVT.

The chain combines TRBV11-3 with TRBJ2-2, with D possibly matching TRBD2 (6 bases). The CDR3 is 14 residues long. From germline, CDR1 is SGHNT and CDR2 YENEEA. Trimming left V 5 bases short and J 4 bases short, with 11 bases between. CDR3 coding DNA: TGTGCCAGCAGCGTAGGGACTCTCACCGGGGAGCTGTTTTTT. Translation: CASSVGTLTGELFF. Full variable domain (rest looked up from reference TRBV11-3 and TRBJ2-2): EAGVVQSPRYKIIEKKQPVAFWCNPISGHNTLYWYLQNLGQGPELLIRYENEEAVDDSQLPKDRFSAERLKGVDSTLKIQPAELGDSAVYLCASSVGTLTGELFFGEGSRLTVL.

This rearrangement joins TRBV18 to TRBJ2-2; TRBD1 matches at 10 bases. The germline gives CDR1 KGHSH, CDR2 LQKENI. The CDR3 has 16 residues. The V segment lost 5 bases and the J segment 3 bases; nucleotides outside the gene matches: 6. The CDR3 loop is CASSTDRGRYTGELFF. The CDR3 nucleotides read TGTGCCAGCTCAACCGACAGGGGGCGATACACCGGGGAGCTGTTTTTT.

The J gene is TRBJ1-1, the V gene TRBV19; TRBD1 is a possible D gene (5 bases). The CDR3 totals 13 residues. Germline CDR1 LNHDA, CDR2 SQIVND (reference sequence). Deletions cut 4 bases from V and 3 bases from J, with 9 bases between. The CDR3 coding sequence is TGTGCCAGTAGTAGGGGCCGGGACACTGAAGCTTTCTTT. It codes for CASSRGRDTEAFF.

The chain employs TRBV28 and TRBJ1-6, with 7 bases fitting TRBD1. The CDR3 consists of 16 residues. V was clipped by 6 bases and J by 6 bases; unmatched bases: 11. Germline CDR1 is MDHEN and CDR2 is SYDVKM. The chain's CDR3 is CASSERGGQLNSPLHF. The CDR3 DNA is TGTGCCAGCAGCGAGAGAGGGGGACAGCTTAATTCACCCCTCCACTTT.

The gene calls are TRBV28 and TRBJ2-7; 12 bases are a match to TRBD2. V lost 6 bases and J lost 1; bases outside the gene matches: 4. The CDR3 consists of 15 residues. Germline V gives CDR1 MDHEN, CDR2 SYDVKM. The DNA for the CDR3 is TGTGCCAGCAGCCCTAGCGGGAGGGGATCCTACGAGCAGTACTTC. It encodes CASSPSGRGSYEQYF.

The V call is TRBV5-5, the J call TRBJ1-2, with TRBD1 identical over 7 bases. Germline CDR1 is SGHKS and CDR2 is YYEKEE (reference sequence). The CDR3 has 14 residues. Losses at the gene ends were 0 bases for V and 5 bases for J; bases not matched to a gene: 4. As DNA, the CDR3 is TGTGCCAGCAGCTTGGCAGGGGGACAGTATGGCTACACCTTC. Amino acids: CASSLAGGQYGYTF.

In this sample, this clone turned up once. CDR3 DNA sequence: TGTGCCAGCAGCAAGGGACTGGGGCAGCCCCAGCATTTT. The encoded protein is CASSKGLGQPQHF. V usage is TRBV6-5 and J usage is TRBJ1-5, with a weak D call TRBD1 (5 bases). The CDR3 sequence is 13 residues long. The ends were cut back, 6 bases at V and 7 bases at J, with 13 bases in the middle. Germline loops: CDR1 MNHEY, CDR2 SVGAGI.

The V call is TRBV28, the J call TRBJ2-7; a weak D match, TRBD1 (5 bases). The CDR3 is 13 amino acids. V lost 7 bases to trimming and J lost 0 bases, with 10 bases between them. Germline loops: CDR1 MDHEN, CDR2 SYDVKM. CDR3 loop: CASNWGRSYEQYF. The DNA for the CDR3 is TGTGCCAGCAATTGGGGCCGCTCCTACGAGCAGTACTTC.

J is TRBJ1-3 and V is TRBV20-1; D is possibly TRBD1 (5 bases). The CDR3 runs 14 residues. V lost 4 bases, J lost 0 bases, and 10 bases lay in between. CDR1 and CDR2 from the germline V gene are DFQATT and SNEGSKA (reference sequence). The CDR3 DNA reads as TGCAGTGCTAATGACAGAAGCTCTGGAAACACCATATATTTT. This sequence encodes CSANDRSSGNTIYF.

The gene calls are TRBV9 and TRBJ1-2; the D is unclear. Trimming took off 0 bases at V and 8 bases at J, with 11 bases between the two ends. This CDR3 spans 13 amino acids. Per the germline V gene, CDR1 is SGDLS and CDR2 is YYNGEE. The CDR3 bases are TGTGCCAGCAGCGTAGATGGCGCGGGGGGCTACACCTTC. This translates into CASSVDGAGGYTF.

This clone has more than one count but fewer than ten. This chain links TRBV19 with TRBJ1-2; D not resolved. The CDR3 totals 17 residues. Germline V gives CDR1 LNHDA, CDR2 SQIVND (reference sequence). Trimming removed 3 bases at V and 4 bases at J, with 21 bases between. As DNA, the CDR3 is TGTGCCAGTAGTATCACCCGTGTGCGAGGCTCAGTCTATGGCTACACCTTC. It yields the protein CASSITRVRGSVYGYTF.

This clone was picked up a small number of times. This chain joins TRBV30 and TRBJ1-5; D is ambiguous. Trimming removed 0 bases at V and 4 bases at J, with 10 bases between. CDR3 size: 14 residues. CDR1 is GTSNPN, CDR2 SVGIG, per germline (reference sequence). The DNA of the CDR3 is TGTGCCTGGAGTGTACATGGAGGGAATCAGCCCCAGCATTTT. Amino acids: CAWSVHGGNQPQHF.

This chain links TRBV28 with TRBJ2-7; a weak D match, TRBD2 (7 bases). The CDR3 loop spans 15 amino acids. The germline CDR1 and CDR2 sequences are MDHEN and SYDVKM. V shed 5 bases and J shed 2 bases, with 16 bases lying between them. In DNA, the CDR3 is TGTGCCAGCAGTCACCCAGGGGAGGGTGCCTACGAGCAGTACTTC. Translating it yields CASSHPGEGAYEQYF.

The chain is built from TRBV5-4 and TRBJ1-1, with D perhaps TRBD1 (5 bases). Germline lookup yields CDR1 SGHNT and CDR2 YYREEE (reference sequence). Trimming removed 5 bases from V and 0 bases from J, with 17 bases in between. This CDR3 is 16 amino acids long. The CDR3 region is CASRRGLSSMNTEAFF. The CDR3 DNA reads as TGTGCCAGCAGGCGGGGCCTGTCTTCCATGAACACTGAAGCTTTCTTT.

This chain joins TRBV21-1 and TRBJ2-5; TRBD1 is the table's D call and was not checked against the DNA. TRBV21-1 is annotated as a pseudogene. This CDR3 has 14 amino acids. Here the CDR3 DNA reads TGTGCCAGCAGCGCCCGGACAGGTGAAGAGACCCAGTACTTC. It is translated as CASSARTGEETQYF.

The V gene is TRBV4-1, the J gene TRBJ2-1, with 16 positions matching TRBD2. The germline V gene encodes CDR1 MGHRA and CDR2 YSYEKL. After removal of 0 bases from V and 9 bases from J, the junction contained 8 bases not matched to a gene. This CDR3 has 18 amino acids. The CDR3: CASSQDHGTSGGAGEQFF. The CDR3 coding sequence is TGCGCCAGCAGCCAAGATCACGGGACTAGCGGGGGGGCAGGTGAGCAGTTCTTC.

This sequence joins TRBV5-5 and TRBJ2-3; TRBD1 matches at 8 bases. J was trimmed by 2 bases and V by 5 bases; bases with no gene match: 10. CDR1 is SGHKS, CDR2 YYEKEE, per germline (reference sequence). The CDR3 runs to 16 residues. The CDR3 here is CASRKSGTGYTDTQYF. For the CDR3, the DNA is TGTGCCAGCAGAAAATCCGGGACAGGCTACACAGATACGCAGTATTTT.

J is TRBJ1-1 and V is TRBV27; D ambiguous. This CDR3 spans 13 amino acids. Looked up from germline, CDR1 is MNHEY and CDR2 is SMNVEV (reference sequence). The V gene lost 3 bases and the J gene lost 7 bases, with 12 bases spanning the gap. The CDR3, as DNA: TGTGCCAGCAGTTTCCGGGAGAAGGGTGAAGCTTTCTTT. It encodes CASSFREKGEAFF.

The chain uses TRBV5-1 and TRBJ1-2; the match to TRBD1 covers 7 bases. The V gene's germline CDR1 is SGHRS and CDR2 YFSETQ. The junction had 3 bases not matched to a gene; V was cut back by 1 base and J by 6 bases. The CDR3 extends over 13 amino acids. CDR3 sequence: CASSLQGGDGYTF. CDR3 DNA sequence: TGCGCCAGCAGCTTGCAGGGGGGTGATGGCTACACCTTC.

The chain is built from TRBV7-2 and TRBJ2-1, with TRBD2 matching 9 bases. The V gene end was trimmed by 7 bases and the J gene end by 8 bases; junction bases not matched to a gene: 6. Germline V gives CDR1 SGHTA, CDR2 FQGNSA. This CDR3 has 13 amino acids. CDR3 residues: CASTKGLAYEQFF. The CDR3 DNA reads TGTGCCAGCACCAAGGGACTAGCCTATGAGCAGTTCTTC.

CDR3 region: CASSLARVRRGSEQFF. CDR3 nucleotide sequence: TGCGCCAGCAGCTTGGCTCGGGTTCGGCGGGGAAGTGAGCAGTTCTTC. The rearrangement links TRBV5-1 to TRBJ2-1; TRBD2 is a possible D gene (6 bases). Between the trimmed V and J ends, which lost 0 bases and 9 bases, there was a span of 19 bases. Germline CDR1 reads SGHRS; CDR2 reads YFSETQ. CDR3 size: 16 residues.

V is TRBV5-4 and J is TRBJ2-1, with 11 positions matching TRBD2. This CDR3 is built from 16 residues. Germline CDR1 reads SGHNT; CDR2 reads YYREEE (reference sequence). Unmatched junction bases numbered 8, after V lost 3 bases and J lost 6 bases. The CDR3 protein is CASSSRLAGRSNEQFF. The CDR3 coding sequence is TGTGCCAGCAGCTCCCGACTAGCGGGGCGTTCCAATGAGCAGTTCTTC.